The 7 T cell receptor beta chains given below trace back to one sample, sequenced in a study of T cell changes during pregnancy in multiple sclerosis. Using immunoSEQ multiplex PCR, the repertoire was profiled, and TCRdb retains in-frame clones only, with some absent. The sample holds 20,000 to 25,000 clones; just under 85% are singletons and the top ten take less than 20%. Sequencing used CD8+ T cells from peripheral blood mononuclear cells, obtained in the first trimester of pregnancy. The source of these receptors is a female donor in good health, enrolled as a control in a pregnancy study.

This clone was recorded only once. The genes are TRBV6-4 and TRBJ1-5; D unclear. The germline V and J ends were trimmed by 5 bases and 1 base, with 6 bases remaining between them. CDR1 and CDR2 from the germline V gene are MRHNA and SNTAGT. CDR3 length: 13 residues. CDR3 residues: CASSTGSNQPQHF. The CDR3 DNA sequence: TGTGCCAGCAGTACCGGGAGCAATCAGCCCCAGCATTTT.

This clone was detected many times. CDR3 bases: TGTGCCAGCAGCCCCCGACTAGCTGGGAATGAGCAGTTCTTC. Translation gives CASSPRLAGNEQFF. The rearrangement links TRBV7-9 to TRBJ2-1; TRBD2 agrees at 7 bases. Unmatched junction bases numbered 8, after V lost 5 bases and J lost 7 bases. CDR3 length equals 14 residues. The germline V gene encodes CDR1 SEHNR and CDR2 FQNEAQ (reference sequence).

V gene TRBV9 combines with J gene TRBJ2-7; 7 bases are a match to TRBD1. V was clipped by 3 bases and J by 0 bases; unmatched bases: 9. The CDR3 is 16 residues long. CDR1 is SGDLS, CDR2 YYNGEE, per germline. The CDR3 reads CASSARSRDSSYEQYF. Here the CDR3 DNA reads TGTGCCAGCAGCGCCCGATCTAGGGACAGCTCCTACGAGCAGTACTTC.

The gene calls are TRBV28 and TRBJ2-7; tentative D call: TRBD1 (6 bases). V was pared by 2 bases and J by 2 bases, with 13 bases between. In germline, CDR1 is MDHEN, CDR2 SYDVKM. The CDR3 consists of 15 residues. The CDR3 sequence: CASSLRPDSPYEQYF. The CDR3 DNA follows: TGTGCCAGCAGTTTACGCCCGGACAGTCCCTACGAGCAGTACTTC.

The chain uses TRBV4-3 and TRBJ1-1, with D possibly being TRBD1 (5 bases). Between the trimmed V and J ends, which lost 0 bases and 6 bases, there was a span of 11 bases. This CDR3 is built from 14 residues. Germline assignment: CDR1 LGHNA and CDR2 YSLEER. This CDR3 reads CASSQDQGAAEAFF. CDR3 bases: TGCGCCAGCAGCCAAGATCAAGGGGCTGCTGAAGCTTTCTTT.

The chain links TRBV29-1 to TRBJ1-4, with D hard to call. Trimming took off 6 bases at V and 8 bases at J, with 19 bases between the two ends. Per germline, CDR1 SQVTM and CDR2 ANQGSEA. The CDR3 runs to 14 residues. The CDR3 DNA is TGCAGCGTCACACCGGGAGGGAATCGGGAAAAACTGTTTTTT. It specifies CSVTPGGNREKLFF.

The chain employs TRBV6-4 and TRBJ2-2; possibly TRBD2 for D (5 bases). The germline CDR1 and CDR2 sequences are MRHNA and SNTAGT. The CDR3 is 16 residues long. The ends were cut back, 0 bases at V and 4 bases at J, with 12 bases in the middle. CDR3 region: CASSDSSAGSTGELFF. In nucleotides, the CDR3 is TGTGCCAGCAGTGACTCATCGGCGGGTAGCACCGGGGAGCTGTTTTTT.